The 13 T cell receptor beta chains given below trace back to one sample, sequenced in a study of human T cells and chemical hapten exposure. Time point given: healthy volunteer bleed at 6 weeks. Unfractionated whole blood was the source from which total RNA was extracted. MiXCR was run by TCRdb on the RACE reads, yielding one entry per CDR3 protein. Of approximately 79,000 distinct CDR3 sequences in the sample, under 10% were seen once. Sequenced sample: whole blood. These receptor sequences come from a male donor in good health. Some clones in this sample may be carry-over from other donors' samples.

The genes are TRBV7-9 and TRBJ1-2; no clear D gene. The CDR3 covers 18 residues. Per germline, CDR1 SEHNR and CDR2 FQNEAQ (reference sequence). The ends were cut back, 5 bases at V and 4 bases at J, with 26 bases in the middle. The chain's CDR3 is CASSPLTSEGSLSYGYTF. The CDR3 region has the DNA TGTGCCAGCAGCCCACTTACGTCAGAGGGTTCTTTATCCTATGGCTACACCTTC.

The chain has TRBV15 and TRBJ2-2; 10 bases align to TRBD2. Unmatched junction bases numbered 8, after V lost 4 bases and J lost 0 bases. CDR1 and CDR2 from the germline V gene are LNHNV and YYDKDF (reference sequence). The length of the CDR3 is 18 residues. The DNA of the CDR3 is TGTGCCACCAGCAACACCGGGACTAGCGTCACGAACACCGGGGAGCTGTTTTTT. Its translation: CATSNTGTSVTNTGELFF.

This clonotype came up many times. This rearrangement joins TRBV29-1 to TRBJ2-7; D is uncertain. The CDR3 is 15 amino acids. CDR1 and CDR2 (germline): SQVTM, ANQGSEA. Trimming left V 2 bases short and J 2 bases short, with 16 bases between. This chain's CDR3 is CSVEKKVGPTYEQYF. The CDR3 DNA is TGCAGCGTTGAAAAAAAGGTGGGCCCCACCTACGAGCAGTACTTC.

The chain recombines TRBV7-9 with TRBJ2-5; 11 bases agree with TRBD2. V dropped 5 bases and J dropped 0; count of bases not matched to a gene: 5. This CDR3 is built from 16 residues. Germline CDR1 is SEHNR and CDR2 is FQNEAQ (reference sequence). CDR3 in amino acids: CASSPLAGGHQETQYF. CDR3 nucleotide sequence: TGTGCCAGCAGCCCTCTAGCGGGAGGCCACCAAGAGACCCAGTACTTC.

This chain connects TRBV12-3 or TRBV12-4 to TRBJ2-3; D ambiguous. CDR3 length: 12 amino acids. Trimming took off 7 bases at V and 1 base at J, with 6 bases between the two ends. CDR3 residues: CASTLRTDTQYF. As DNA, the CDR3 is TGTGCCAGCACCCTTCGCACAGATACGCAGTATTTT.

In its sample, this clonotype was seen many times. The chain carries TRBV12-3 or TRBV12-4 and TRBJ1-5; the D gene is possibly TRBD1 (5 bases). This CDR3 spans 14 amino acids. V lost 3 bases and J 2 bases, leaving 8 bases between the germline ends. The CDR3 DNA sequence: TGTGCCAGCAGTTTTAAAGGGGGCAATCAGCCCCAGCATTTT. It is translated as CASSFKGGNQPQHF.

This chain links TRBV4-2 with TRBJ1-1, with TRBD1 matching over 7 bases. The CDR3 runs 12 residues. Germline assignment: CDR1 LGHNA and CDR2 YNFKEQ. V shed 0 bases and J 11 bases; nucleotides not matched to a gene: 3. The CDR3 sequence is CASSQEDRAAFF. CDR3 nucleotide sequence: TGTGCCAGCAGCCAAGAAGACAGGGCCGCTTTCTTT.

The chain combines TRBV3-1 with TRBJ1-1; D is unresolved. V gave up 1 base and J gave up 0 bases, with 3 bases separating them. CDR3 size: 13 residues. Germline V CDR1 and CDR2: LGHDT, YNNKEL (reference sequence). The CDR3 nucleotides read TGTGCCAGCAGCCAAGGGCTGAACACTGAAGCTTTCTTT. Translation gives CASSQGLNTEAFF.

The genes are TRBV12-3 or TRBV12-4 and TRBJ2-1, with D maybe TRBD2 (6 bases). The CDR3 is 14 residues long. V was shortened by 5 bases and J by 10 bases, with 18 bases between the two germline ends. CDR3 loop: CASSPRDFPSEQFF. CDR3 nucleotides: TGTGCCAGCAGTCCCCGGGACTTCCCCAGCGAGCAGTTCTTC.

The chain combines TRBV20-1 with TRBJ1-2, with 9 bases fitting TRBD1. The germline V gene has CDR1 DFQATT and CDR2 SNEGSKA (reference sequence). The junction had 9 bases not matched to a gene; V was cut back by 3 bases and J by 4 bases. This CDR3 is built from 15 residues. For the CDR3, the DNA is TGCAGTGCTAGGTCCCGGGACAGGGACCGCTATGGCTACACCTTC. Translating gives CSARSRDRDRYGYTF.

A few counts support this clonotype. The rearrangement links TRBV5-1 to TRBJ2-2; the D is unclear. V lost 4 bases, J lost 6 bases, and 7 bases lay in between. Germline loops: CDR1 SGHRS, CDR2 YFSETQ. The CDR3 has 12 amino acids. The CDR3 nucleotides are TGCGCCAGCAGCCATATTCCCGGGGAGCTGTTTTTT. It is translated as CASSHIPGELFF.

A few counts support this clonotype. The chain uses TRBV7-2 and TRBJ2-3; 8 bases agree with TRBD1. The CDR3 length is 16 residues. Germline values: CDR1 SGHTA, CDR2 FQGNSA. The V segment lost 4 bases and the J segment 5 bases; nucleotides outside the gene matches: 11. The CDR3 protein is CASSSGQALGGDTQYF. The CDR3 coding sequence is TGTGCCAGCAGCTCGGGACAGGCCCTTGGAGGAGATACGCAGTATTTT. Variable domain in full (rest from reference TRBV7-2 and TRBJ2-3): GAGVSQSPSNKVTEKGKDVELRCDPISGHTALYWYRQSLGQGLEFLIYFQGNSAPDKSGLPSDRFSAERTGGSVSTLTIQRTQQEDSAVYLCASSSGQALGGDTQYFGPGTRLTVL.

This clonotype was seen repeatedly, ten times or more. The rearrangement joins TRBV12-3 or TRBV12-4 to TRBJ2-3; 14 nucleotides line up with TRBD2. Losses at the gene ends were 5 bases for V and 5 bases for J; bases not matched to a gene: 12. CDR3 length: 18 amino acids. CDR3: CASSHPPGLAGAGDTQYF. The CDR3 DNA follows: TGTGCCAGCAGTCACCCGCCGGGACTAGCGGGAGCAGGAGATACGCAGTATTTT.